The 29 T cell receptor beta chains given below trace back to one sample, sequenced in a study of cytomegalovirus exposure and HLA in healthy donors. PCR primers comprised 60 Vbeta and 13 Jbeta primers. Method: immunoSEQ multiplex PCR; TCRdb's copy keeps in-frame clones and lacks some. In the table there are roughly 200,000 clones, 79% of which are singletons. The material sequenced was PBMCs. The receptors derive from a girl aged 5 to 17 in good health and CMV-seropositive.

The chain recombines TRBV5-6 with TRBJ2-1; the D gene is possibly TRBD2 (5 bases). Trimming left V 0 bases short and J 0 bases short, with 7 bases between. The CDR3 is 15 residues long. CDR1 is SGHDT, CDR2 YYEEEE, per germline. The CDR3 coding sequence is TGTGCCAGCAGCTTGGAAGGGAGCTCCTACAATGAGCAGTTCTTC. Amino acids: CASSLEGSSYNEQFF.

The rearrangement links TRBV27 to TRBJ2-5, with TRBD1 as a possible D gene (6 bases). V shed 5 bases and J shed 4 bases, with 14 bases lying between them. From germline, CDR1 is MNHEY and CDR2 SMNVEV (reference sequence). This CDR3 is built from 14 residues. The CDR3 DNA sequence: TGTGCCAGCAGTCTTTGGGGGCGCGGAGAGACCCAGTACTTC. Protein sequence: CASSLWGRGETQYF.

The chain carries TRBV6-5 and TRBJ2-7, with D maybe TRBD1 (6 bases). This CDR3 region has 15 residues. The germline gives CDR1 MNHEY, CDR2 SVGAGI. V gave up 2 bases and J gave up 3 bases, with 14 bases separating them. This chain's CDR3 is CASSYGGHQDYEQYF. In DNA form, the CDR3 reads TGTGCCAGCAGTTACGGGGGACACCAAGACTACGAGCAGTACTTC.

The V call is TRBV4-3, the J call TRBJ2-7; the D is unclear. V was trimmed by 0 bases and J by 2 bases, leaving 5 bases between them. The CDR3 contains 13 residues. Germline lookup yields CDR1 LGHNA and CDR2 YSLEER. The CDR3 DNA follows: TGCGCCAGCAGCCAAGACAGTACCTACGAGCAGTACTTC. The encoded protein is CASSQDSTYEQYF.

The chain has TRBV4-3 and TRBJ2-2; 7 bases agree with TRBD2. CDR3 length equals 15 residues. From germline, CDR1 is LGHNA and CDR2 YSLEER. Trimming removed 4 bases from V and 6 bases from J; junction bases left unmatched: 8. CDR3 bases: TGCGCCAGCAGCCCCCAGAGACTAGCTTCCGGGGAGCTGTTTTTT. This encodes CASSPQRLASGELFF.

In the case of this clone: This sample includes further DNA sequences coding for the same CDR3. This chain connects TRBV9 to TRBJ2-2, with 10 bases identical to TRBD2. V trimming: 1 base; J trimming: 3 bases; junction bases outside the gene matches: 3. This CDR3 is 16 amino acids long. In germline, CDR1 is SGDLS, CDR2 YYNGEE. Written as DNA, the CDR3 is TGTGCCAGCAGCGTAAGCGGGGGGGCCGACACCGGGGAGCTGTTTTTT. It is translated as CASSVSGGADTGELFF.

This rearrangement joins TRBV27 to TRBJ1-5; the match to TRBD1 covers 7 bases. Germline CDR1 MNHEY, CDR2 SMNVEV (reference sequence). Trimming at V came to 2 bases and at J to 0 bases, leaving 13 bases not matched to a gene. This CDR3 contains 19 residues. The CDR3 loop is CASSLGLGQGGYSNQPQHF. CDR3 DNA: TGTGCCAGCAGTTTAGGGTTGGGGCAGGGGGGCTATAGCAATCAGCCCCAGCATTTT.

This chain joins TRBV4-3 and TRBJ2-1; 13 positions match TRBD2. Germline loops: CDR1 LGHNA, CDR2 YSLEER. The V and J ends lost 6 bases and 9 bases, in that order; junction bases with no gene match: 8. This CDR3 region has 15 residues. The CDR3 nucleotides read TGCGCCAGCAGGGCCGGGACTAGCGGGGTGGCTGAGCAGTTCTTC. Translation: CASRAGTSGVAEQFF.

The chain uses TRBV10-3 and TRBJ2-1; 11 nucleotides match TRBD1. The CDR3 runs 17 residues. Germline V lookup: CDR1 ENHRY, CDR2 SYGVKD. The V segment lost 4 bases and the J segment 6 bases; nucleotides outside the gene matches: 11. Written as DNA, the CDR3 is TGTGCCATCAGTGGGGATTTGTCGGGACAGGGGGGCAATGAGCAGTTCTTC. As protein: CAISGDLSGQGGNEQFF.

The rearrangement uses TRBV6-1 and TRBJ2-2; TRBD2 is a possible D gene (6 bases). Germline loops: CDR1 MNHNS, CDR2 SASEGT. There are 15 residues in the CDR3. Between the trimmed V and J ends, which lost 3 bases and 1 base, there was a span of 9 bases. This CDR3 reads CASSEAGMNTGELFF. CDR3 nucleotides: TGTGCCAGCAGTGAGGCGGGGATGAACACCGGGGAGCTGTTTTTT.

This chain connects TRBV7-2 to TRBJ2-3; D ambiguous. Germline CDR1 is SGHTA and CDR2 is FQGNSA. The CDR3 is 17 residues long. Trimming shortened V by 1 base and J by 1 base, and 15 bases separated the two germline ends. The CDR3 nucleotides read TGTGCCAGCAGCTTAGTGGTGCAGCGTTCGGGCACAGATACGCAGTATTTT. Its translation: CASSLVVQRSGTDTQYF.

This clone was detected once. The V gene is TRBV7-8, the J gene TRBJ2-2, with D tentatively TRBD2 (5 bases). The germline V and J ends were trimmed by 7 bases and 8 bases, with 11 bases remaining between them. The CDR3 spans 12 residues. Looked up from germline, CDR1 is SGHVS and CDR2 is FQNEAQ. CDR3 bases: TGTGCCAGCACCGAGGGTGGAGGGGAGCTGTTTTTT. Protein product: CASTEGGGELFF.

The chain combines TRBV2 with TRBJ2-7; 10 bases are shared with TRBD2. The CDR3 extends over 14 amino acids. CDR1 and CDR2 from the germline V gene are SNHLY and FYNNEI. The V and J ends lost 7 bases and 5 bases, in that order; junction bases with no gene match: 8. The chain's CDR3 is CASNLLAGIDEQYF. CDR3 coding DNA: TGTGCCAGCAACCTACTAGCGGGGATCGACGAGCAGTACTTC.

This rearrangement joins TRBV10-3 to TRBJ2-1, with 14 nucleotides matching TRBD2. With 4 bases clipped from V and 0 bases from J, the junction kept 8 bases outside the gene matches. CDR1 is ENHRY and CDR2 is SYGVKD in the germline V gene. The CDR3 sequence is 19 residues long. CDR3 sequence reads: CAISAGTSGGLSSYNEQFF. The DNA of the CDR3 is TGTGCCATCAGTGCCGGGACTAGCGGGGGCCTAAGCTCCTACAATGAGCAGTTCTTC.

This chain links TRBV7-6 with TRBJ1-2; D is ambiguous. This CDR3 is 14 amino acids long. Trimming pared 2 bases from V and 4 bases from J, leaving 11 bases between. In germline, CDR1 is SGHVS, CDR2 FNYEAQ. As DNA, the CDR3 is TGTGCCAGCAGCTTAACCGGCGGGATCTATGGCTACACCTTC. Translation: CASSLTGGIYGYTF.

This clone was counted between two and nine times. The rearrangement uses TRBV7-7 and TRBJ2-2, with 10 bases lining up with TRBD1. The junction had 11 bases not matched to a gene; V was cut back by 4 bases and J by 6 bases. CDR1 SSHAT and CDR2 FNYEAQ come from the germline V gene (reference sequence). The length of the CDR3 is 17 residues. This CDR3 reads CASSSGFGQGDAGELFF. In DNA form, the CDR3 reads TGTGCCAGCAGCTCCGGTTTCGGACAGGGGGATGCCGGGGAGCTGTTTTTT.

V usage is TRBV7-9 and J usage is TRBJ1-2; D unresolved. Germline V lookup: CDR1 SEHNR, CDR2 FQNEAQ (reference sequence). CDR3 length equals 15 residues. V lost 1 base, J lost 4 bases, and 13 bases lay in between. CDR3: CASSLDSGRSYGYTF. CDR3 DNA: TGTGCCAGCAGCTTAGACTCCGGCCGGAGCTATGGCTACACCTTC.

By frequency in the sample, this clone is medium-sized. This chain uses TRBV6-1 with TRBJ1-2, with D perhaps matching TRBD1 (5 bases). V lost 6 bases, J lost 0 bases, and 14 bases lay in between. There are 15 residues in the CDR3. Germline V gene data show CDR1 as MNHNS and CDR2 as SASEGT. CDR3 DNA sequence: TGTGCCAGCAGCAAAGGACATAAAGCTAACTATGGCTACACCTTC. This codes for CASSKGHKANYGYTF.

V usage is TRBV15 and J usage is TRBJ2-2, with D tentatively TRBD1 (6 bases). Germline V lookup: CDR1 LNHNV, CDR2 YYDKDF (reference sequence). The CDR3 runs to 16 residues. V lost 0 bases to trimming and J lost 7 bases, with 15 bases between them. DNA for the CDR3: TGTGCCACCAGCAGAGATCTGGGGGCTGGACGCGGGGAGCTGTTTTTT. Encoded protein: CATSRDLGAGRGELFF.

The chain has TRBV10-1 and TRBJ1-1; D is unresolved. CDR3 length: 13 amino acids. V lost 7 bases and J lost 4, with 13 bases in between. Germline values: CDR1 WNHNN, CDR2 SYGVQD (reference sequence). CDR3 sequence: CASIIGLRTEAFF. The CDR3 nucleotides are TGCGCCAGCATAATCGGTCTGCGCACTGAAGCTTTCTTT.

The V and J genes are TRBV27 and TRBJ1-5; 7 bases align to TRBD1. V dropped 6 bases and J dropped 6; count of bases not matched to a gene: 11. This CDR3 comprises 15 residues. Germline V lookup: CDR1 MNHEY, CDR2 SMNVEV (reference sequence). The CDR3 sequence: CASSLQGKGPQPQHF. The CDR3, as DNA: TGTGCCAGCAGCCTACAGGGGAAGGGTCCTCAGCCCCAGCATTTT.

The CDR3 loop reads CASSLERNTGELFF. The CDR3 DNA reads TGCGCCAGCAGCTTGGAGCGGAACACCGGGGAGCTGTTTTTT. The chain uses TRBV5-1 and TRBJ2-2; D not resolved. In germline, CDR1 is SGHRS, CDR2 YFSETQ. The V and J ends lost 0 bases and 1 base respectively, with 4 bases between them. CDR3 size: 14 residues. The whole variable domain, filled in from reference TRBV5-1 and TRBJ2-2, reads KAGVTQTPRYLIKTRGQQVTLSCSPISGHRSVSWYQQTPGQGLQFLFEYFSETQRNKGNFPGRFSGRQFSNSRSEMNVSTLELGDSALYLCASSLERNTGELFFGEGSRLTVL.

The chain uses TRBV6-1 and TRBJ2-3; TRBD1 matches 10 bases. With V trimmed by 9 bases and J by 4 bases, 7 bases remained unmatched. CDR3 size: 14 residues. The germline gives CDR1 MNHNS, CDR2 SASEGT. Here the CDR3 reads CASLLGQGSDTQYF. Here the CDR3 DNA reads TGTGCCAGTTTACTGGGACAGGGGTCAGATACGCAGTATTTT.

V gene TRBV28 combines with J gene TRBJ2-7; no firm D call. Germline CDR1 and CDR2: MDHEN and SYDVKM. The length of the CDR3 is 11 residues. Trimming cost V 4 bases and J 2 bases, with 3 bases left between them. The CDR3 region is CASSYTYEQYF. The CDR3 DNA reads TGTGCCAGCAGTTACACCTACGAGCAGTACTTC.

The chain recombines TRBV25-1 with TRBJ1-4; 8 nucleotides align to TRBD1. Trimming cost V 4 bases and J 8 bases; bases outside gene matches: 6. Germline V CDR1 and CDR2: MGHDK, SYGVNS. The CDR3 is 14 residues long. CDR3 sequence reads: CASSVYRDREKLFF. The CDR3 DNA reads TGTGCCAGCAGTGTGTACCGGGACAGGGAAAAACTGTTTTTT.

The chain recombines TRBV2 with TRBJ1-3; tentative D call: TRBD1 (5 bases). The CDR3 loop spans 13 amino acids. Trimming took off 7 bases at V and 4 bases at J, with 11 bases between the two ends. The germline V gene encodes CDR1 SNHLY and CDR2 FYNNEI. CDR3 DNA sequence: TGTGCCAGCACCGACGGGGGGGGAAACACCATATATTTT. Its protein is CASTDGGGNTIYF.

The V gene is TRBV7-2, the J gene TRBJ1-5, with D unclear. Germline CDR1 reads SGHTA; CDR2 reads FQGNSA. The CDR3 runs 17 residues. V lost 2 bases and J lost 0, with 14 bases in between. CDR3 nucleotides: TGTGCCAGCAGCTTATCGTTCAGTTTACATAGCAATCAGCCCCAGCATTTT. This sequence encodes CASSLSFSLHSNQPQHF. The variable domain in full, completed from reference TRBV7-2 and TRBJ1-5, reads GAGVSQSPSNKVTEKGKDVELRCDPISGHTALYWYRQSLGQGLEFLIYFQGNSAPDKSGLPSDRFSAERTGGSVSTLTIQRTQQEDSAVYLCASSLSFSLHSNQPQHFGDGTRLSIL.

The chain carries TRBV5-8 and TRBJ2-5, with D possibly matching TRBD1 (6 bases). Germline lookup yields CDR1 SGHTS and CDR2 YDEGEE. Trimming cost V 4 bases and J 4 bases, with 11 bases left between them. This CDR3 has 13 residues. CDR3 nucleotide sequence: TGTGCCAGCAGCAACAGGGATCGAGAGACCCAGTACTTC. Translation gives CASSNRDRETQYF.

This chain connects TRBV7-9 to TRBJ1-2; 7 bases align to TRBD1. The trim removed 5 bases at V and 3 bases at J, leaving 3 bases unmatched. CDR1 SEHNR and CDR2 FQNEAQ come from the germline V gene (reference sequence). The CDR3 spans 13 residues. CDR3 sequence (DNA): TGTGCCAGCAGCCCAACAGGGGACTATGGCTACACCTTC. Translating it yields CASSPTGDYGYTF.